This TCR beta chain was found in a study of shared clonotypes between healthy human individuals. Looking at the study overall: The plates for each donor numbered three CD4 naive, three CD4 memory, two CD8 naive and one CD8 memory.

Original methodology: ImmunoSEQ output held junction-only sequences without quality scores, so filtering differed. The protocol was immunoSEQ multiplex PCR, while the TCRdb copy is restricted to in-frame clones and leaves out a portion. The V and J calls and the clone size are those of that table, but D and trimming were determined from the DNA. This sample has about 2.1 million clones, with about 93% found just once. Naive CD8 cells lacked CD45RO, underwent positive selection for CCR7 and left out terminally differentiated effector memory CD45RA+ cells. V shed 5 bases and J shed 4 bases, with 11 bases lying between them. Per germline, CDR1 MNHEY and CDR2 SVGAGI. The CDR3 is made up of 13 amino acids. This clone was observed once.

The source is a man aged 18 to 29 in good health. Some clones in this sample may be carry-over from other donors' samples. The chain employs TRBV6-5 and TRBJ2-5; D remains unclear. The sequenced material came from naive CD8+ T cells from PBMCs. CDR3 sequence: CASSELRGETQYF. CDR3 sequence (DNA): TGTGCCAGCAGTGAACTACGCGGAGAGACCCAGTACTTC.